These T cell receptor beta chains were read from a single sample in a study of radiation and T cells in renal cell carcinoma. Here immunoSEQ multiplex PCR was the method, and the copy in TCRdb shows in-frame clones only, minus some. Here the sample spans around 140,000 clones, 75% to 90% being singletons. The sample was blood, taken from a patient whose treatment included radiotherapy and nephrectomy. These receptors were obtained from a woman aged 45 to 65 with renal cell carcinoma. CDR3s include the opening cysteine and the closing phenylalanine or tryptophan. The order of the fields is V gene, clone size, D gene, J gene, CDR3 DNA, CDR3 protein. A D gene is named only where the DNA matches it firmly. Clone size is not always given. Where it is, it says once, few, many or a class for expanded clones.

>TRBV4-3|once|.|TRBJ1-2
TGCGCCAGCAGCCAAAACAGGGTTCTTGGTGGCTACACCTTC
CASSQNRVLGGYTF
>TRBV19|.|.|TRBJ2-5
TGTGCCAGCCGCGCACAGGGTTTCGAGACCCAGTACTTC
CASRAQGFETQYF
>TRBV30|few|.|TRBJ1-6
TGTGCCTGGAATTCCGGGGCGGGGCGGAATTCACCCCTCCACTTT
CAWNSGAGRNSPLHF
>TRBV5-1|.|.|TRBJ2-1
TGCGCCAGCAGCTTGATCGGAGGAAGAAATGAGCAGTTCTTC
CASSLIGGRNEQFF
>TRBV18|.|.|TRBJ1-3
TGTGCCAGCTCACCTGCGGAGTTCTCTGGAAACACCATATATTTT
CASSPAEFSGNTIYF
>TRBV5-1|once|TRBD1|TRBJ1-3
TGCGCCAGCAGCTTGGCCGGGACAGGGACTGGAAACACCATATATTTT
CASSLAGTGTGNTIYF
>TRBV2|.|.|TRBJ2-7
TGTGCCAGCAGGGGCCTCGTGGGGAGCTCCTACGAGCAGTACTTC
CASRGLVGSSYEQYF
>TRBV7-2|.|.|TRBJ2-5
TGTGCCAGCAGCTCCCCGGCCGGGGGGCGGGAGACCCAGTACTTC
CASSSPAGGRETQYF
>TRBV7-9|.|.|TRBJ2-5
TGTGCCAGCAGCTTAGGTGCGAAAGAGACCCAGTACTTC
CASSLGAKETQYF
>TRBV19|.|.|TRBJ1-1
TGTGCCAGTAGTATAGGGGGTGAAGCTTTCTTT
CASSIGGEAFF
>TRBV5-1|.|TRBD1|TRBJ2-7
TGCGCCAGCAGCGCAAAAGACAGGGTGCAGTACGAGCAGTACTTC
CASSAKDRVQYEQYF
>TRBV5-6|.|TRBD2|TRBJ2-1
TGTGCCAGCAGCTTTGGCGGGAGGATGGATGAGCAGTTCTTC
CASSFGGRMDEQFF
>TRBV7-2|.|.|TRBJ1-2
TGTGCCAGCAGCTTAGCCCGACAGGTAGGGGGCTACACCTTC
CASSLARQVGGYTF
>TRBV4-1|.|TRBD1|TRBJ2-3
TGCGCCAGCAGCCAACAAGGACAGGGAATGGGCACAGATACGCAGTATTTT
CASSQQGQGMGTDTQYF
>TRBV5-8|.|.|TRBJ2-7
TGTGCCAGCAGCTTGCCCCAAGCGGGCCTGACCTACGAGCAGTACTTC
CASSLPQAGLTYEQYF
>TRBV15|.|.|TRBJ2-3
TGTGCCACCAGCAGAGACGGGATTTCAGATACGCAGTATTTT
CATSRDGISDTQYF
>TRBV7-2|.|.|TRBJ2-7
TGTGCCAGCAGCTTAGACCCGCAGGGCTCCTACGAGCAGTACTTC
CASSLDPQGSYEQYF
>TRBV6-5|.|.|TRBJ1-2
TGTGCCAGCAGGCGGGGCGACTATGGCTACACCTTC
CASRRGDYGYTF
>TRBV5-4|.|.|TRBJ2-3
TGTGCCAGCAGCTTGGATAGTAGCGGTCCAGATACGCAGTATTTT
CASSLDSSGPDTQYF
>TRBV30|.|.|TRBJ2-2
TGTGCCTGGAGTCAATTGGGAGGGAACACCGGGGAGCTGTTTTTT
CAWSQLGGNTGELFF
>TRBV7-9|.|TRBD1|TRBJ1-3
TGTGCCAGCAGACATACGGGACAGGGATTTCCTGGAAACACCATATATTTT
CASRHTGQGFPGNTIYF
>TRBV6-5|.|.|TRBJ2-7
TGTGCCAGCAGCAGACAGGGACTCTACGAGCAGTACTTC
CASSRQGLYEQYF
>TRBV19|.|.|TRBJ2-5
TGTGCCAGTAGTGTCAGGGGGAGGGGACAAGAGACCCAGTACTTC
CASSVRGRGQETQYF
>TRBV19|.|.|TRBJ1-2
TGTGCCAGTAGTTTCACCGGGGGCTACACCTTC
CASSFTGGYTF
>TRBV28|.|TRBD2|TRBJ2-5
TGTGCCAGCAGCACACTCACTAGCGGGGGGGCCCCGACCCAGTACTTC
CASSTLTSGGAPTQYF
>TRBV7-9|.|.|TRBJ2-7
TGTGCCAGCAGCTTAGCGCTCAGGGGAGGGGTTGAAGAGCAGTACTTC
CASSLALRGGVEEQYF
>TRBV5-6|.|.|TRBJ2-1
TGTGCCAGCAGCTCCGACTTGGGCAATGAGCAGTTCTTC
CASSSDLGNEQFF
>TRBV7-2|.|TRBD2|TRBJ2-1
TGTGCCAGCAGCTCGGGACTAGCGGGGGCCGAGTGGTTCTTC
CASSSGLAGAEWFF
>TRBV7-9|.|TRBD1|TRBJ2-6
TGTGCCAGCAGGTCGGGACAGGAAGACGTCCTGACTTTC
CASRSGQEDVLTF
>TRBV7-9|.|TRBD1|TRBJ1-4
TGTGCCAGCAGCCTAGCAGGGACAGGGGTTGAAAAACTGTTTTTT
CASSLAGTGVEKLFF
>TRBV15|.|.|TRBJ2-7
TGTGCCACCAGCAGGAACAGAGGCGCCCACTACGGGCAGTACTTC
CATSRNRGAHYGQYF
>TRBV27|.|.|TRBJ1-1
TGTGCCAGCAGTCCCTACAGGAGTAGCGCTGAAGCTTTCTTT
CASSPYRSSAEAFF
>TRBV6-5|.|.|TRBJ1-2
TGTGCCAGCAGTTACTCGGGGGGGGTGGATGGCTACACCTTC
CASSYSGGVDGYTF
>TRBV6-5|.|.|TRBJ2-1
TGTGCCAGCACCCTAAGGAGTGAGCAGTTCTTC
CASTLRSEQFF
>TRBV7-8|.|.|TRBJ1-1
TGTGCCAGCAGCCCAGGAGGGGGAGTAGGGGTCACTGAAGCTTTCTTT
CASSPGGGVGVTEAFF
>TRBV2|few|.|TRBJ2-4
TGTGCCGGAGGAGACAACATTCAGTACTTC
CAGGDNIQYF
>TRBV5-8|.|.|TRBJ2-7
TGTGCCAGCAGCTTCGGGGATTCCTACGAGCAGTACTTC
CASSFGDSYEQYF
>TRBV10-3|.|TRBD1|TRBJ2-7
TGTGCCATCACCCTGACAGGGGGCGTGCAGTACTTC
CAITLTGGVQYF
>TRBV28|.|TRBD1|TRBJ1-1
TGTGCCAGCAGTTTTGCCTGGGACAGGGCGATGAACACTGAAGCTTTCTTT
CASSFAWDRAMNTEAFF
>TRBV28|.|.|TRBJ2-5
TGTGCCAGCACCAGACCCGAAGAGACCCAGTACTTC
CASTRPEETQYF